Each of the 15 T cell receptor beta chains below was sequenced from the same sample in a study of T cells expressing NK-cell markers. TCRdb reprocessed the 5' RACE reads; each CDR3 protein has one entry and no DNA is given. The listing records 400,000 to 500,000 distinct CDR3 sequences. Material: blood T cells: a sorted CD56 or NKG2C T cell subset, CD4+ or CD8+ T cells, or bulk PBMC T cells (not recorded which). These receptor sequences come from a woman aged 18 to 75 in good health.

The chain uses TRBV6-2 or TRBV6-3 and TRBJ1-5; TCRdb calls TRBD1, which cannot be checked without DNA. This CDR3 is 15 amino acids long. Germline CDR1 is MNHEY and CDR2 is SVGEGT. CDR3 region: CASSYSGTVEKPQHF.

The V gene is TRBV28, the J gene TRBJ1-6; TCRdb names TRBD1, which stays unverified in the absence of DNA. Germline CDR1 and CDR2: MDHEN and SYDVKM. The CDR3 length is 14 residues. CDR3: CASSSTGNRSPLHF.

The chain carries TRBV2 and TRBJ2-5; no DNA is available, so the TRBD1 call from TCRdb remains unchecked. From germline, CDR1 is SNHLY and CDR2 FYNNEI. The CDR3 totals 16 residues. This CDR3 is CASRDPSHRGWETQYF.

This chain links TRBV6-1 with TRBJ2-1; the TCRdb D gene call, TRBD2, has no DNA to confirm it. Germline loops: CDR1 MNHNS, CDR2 SASEGT. This CDR3 spans 15 amino acids. The CDR3 here is CASSRTSVSYNEQFF.

The V and J genes are TRBV12-3 or TRBV12-4 and TRBJ1-1; TCRdb outputs TRBD1, but without DNA this stays unchecked. This CDR3 region has 13 residues. The CDR3 sequence: CATLTVTGTEAFF.

The V call is TRBV7-2, the J call TRBJ2-1. The CDR3 consists of 14 residues. Per the germline V gene, CDR1 is SGHTA and CDR2 is FQGNSA. The CDR3 spells CASSLGLAELEQFF.

The rearrangement links TRBV12-3 or TRBV12-4 to TRBJ1-4. The CDR3 consists of 12 residues. CDR3 in amino acids: CASSLTGEKLFF.

The chain has TRBV15 and TRBJ2-1; no DNA is available, so the TRBD2 call from TCRdb remains unchecked. The CDR3 length is 15 residues. Per germline, CDR1 LNHNV and CDR2 YYDKDF (reference sequence). This chain's CDR3 is CATSTLAGGLNEQFF.

The V and J genes are TRBV6-5 and TRBJ2-7; TCRdb's D gene call, TRBD2, goes unchecked for lack of DNA. The germline CDR1 and CDR2 sequences are MNHEY and SVGAGI. CDR3 length equals 14 residues. CDR3 residues: CASSSLAGGNEQYF.

The rearrangement uses TRBV4-3 and TRBJ2-1; TCRdb outputs TRBD1, but without DNA this stays unchecked. This CDR3 spans 13 amino acids. Germline CDR1 LGHNA, CDR2 YSLEER. The CDR3 sequence: CASSSGQDYEQFF.

The V call is TRBV20-1, the J call TRBJ1-5; the D call of TRBD1 rests on TCRdb alone, since no DNA is present to check it. The CDR3 covers 14 residues. Germline V gene lookup returns CDR1 DFQATT and CDR2 SNEGSKA (reference sequence). CDR3 protein: CSASRSAGDQPQHF.

The V gene is TRBV29-1, the J gene TRBJ2-7; the TCRdb D gene call, TRBD2, has no DNA to confirm it. Germline CDR1 SQVTM, CDR2 ANQGSEA. The CDR3 contains 12 residues. The CDR3 sequence: CSVGLTRGEQYF.

The genes are TRBV28 and TRBJ2-7. Germline V gives CDR1 MDHEN, CDR2 SYDVKM. The CDR3 covers 14 residues. CDR3 sequence: CASEKALLSYEQYF.

V and J are TRBV7-2 and TRBJ1-1; TCRdb designates TRBD1, a call that cannot be tested without DNA. The CDR3 consists of 14 residues. Germline CDR1 and CDR2: SGHTA and FQGNSA. The CDR3 sequence: CASSRTTGGTEAFF.

V is TRBV5-1 and J is TRBJ2-5; without DNA, the TCRdb call of TRBD1 cannot be checked. The CDR3 is made up of 15 amino acids. CDR1 is SGHRS, CDR2 YFSETQ, per germline. CDR3 protein: CASSRRQGRKETQYF.